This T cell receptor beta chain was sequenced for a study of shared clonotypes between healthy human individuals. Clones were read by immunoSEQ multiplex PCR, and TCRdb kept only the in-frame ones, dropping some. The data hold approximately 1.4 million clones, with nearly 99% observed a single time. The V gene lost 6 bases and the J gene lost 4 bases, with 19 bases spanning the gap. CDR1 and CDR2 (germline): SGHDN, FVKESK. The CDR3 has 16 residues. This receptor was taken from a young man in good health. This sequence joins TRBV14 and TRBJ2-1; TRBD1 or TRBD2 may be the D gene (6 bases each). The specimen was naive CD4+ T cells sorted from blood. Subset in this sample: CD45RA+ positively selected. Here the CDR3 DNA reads TGTGCCAGCAGTCGTCTTGGGGGGCTGTATTACAATGAGCAGTTCTTC. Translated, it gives CASSRLGGLYYNEQFF.